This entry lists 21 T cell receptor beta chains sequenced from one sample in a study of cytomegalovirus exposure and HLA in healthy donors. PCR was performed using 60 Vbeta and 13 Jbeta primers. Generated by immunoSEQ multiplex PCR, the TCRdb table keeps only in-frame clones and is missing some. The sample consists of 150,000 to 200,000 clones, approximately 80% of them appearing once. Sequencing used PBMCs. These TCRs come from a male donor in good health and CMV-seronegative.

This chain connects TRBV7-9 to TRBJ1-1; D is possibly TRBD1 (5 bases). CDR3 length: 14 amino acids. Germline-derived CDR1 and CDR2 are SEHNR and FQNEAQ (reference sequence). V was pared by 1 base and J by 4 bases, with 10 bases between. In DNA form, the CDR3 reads TGTGCCAGCAGCTTAGAAGGCAGGGCCACTGAAGCTTTCTTT. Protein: CASSLEGRATEAFF.

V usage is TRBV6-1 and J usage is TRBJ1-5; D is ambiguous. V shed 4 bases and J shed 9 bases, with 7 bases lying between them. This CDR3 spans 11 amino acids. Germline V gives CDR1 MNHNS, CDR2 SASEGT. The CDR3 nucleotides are TGTGCCAGCAGTGGGCCAGGGCCCCAGCATTTT. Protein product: CASSGPGPQHF.

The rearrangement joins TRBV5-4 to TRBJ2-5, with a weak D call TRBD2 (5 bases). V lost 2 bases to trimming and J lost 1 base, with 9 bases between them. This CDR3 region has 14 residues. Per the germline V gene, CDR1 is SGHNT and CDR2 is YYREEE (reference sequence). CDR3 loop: CASSFNRGQETQYF. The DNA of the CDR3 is TGTGCCAGCAGCTTTAACCGGGGCCAAGAGACCCAGTACTTC.

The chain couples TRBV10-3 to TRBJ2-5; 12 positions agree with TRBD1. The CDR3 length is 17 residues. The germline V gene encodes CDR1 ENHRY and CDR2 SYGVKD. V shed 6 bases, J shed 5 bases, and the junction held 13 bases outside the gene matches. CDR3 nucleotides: TGTGCCATCAGCCCACAGTCCGGGACAGGGGGCACCGAGACCCAGTACTTC. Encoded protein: CAISPQSGTGGTETQYF.

DNA of the CDR3: TGTGCCAGCAGCTTAGGAGGGTTACTCACAGATACGCAGTATTTT. Translating gives CASSLGGLLTDTQYF. V usage is TRBV7-9 and J usage is TRBJ2-3; possible D gene TRBD2, 5 bases. Trimming cost V 1 base and J 2 bases, with 10 bases left between them. The germline V gene encodes CDR1 SEHNR and CDR2 FQNEAQ (reference sequence). The CDR3 contains 15 residues.

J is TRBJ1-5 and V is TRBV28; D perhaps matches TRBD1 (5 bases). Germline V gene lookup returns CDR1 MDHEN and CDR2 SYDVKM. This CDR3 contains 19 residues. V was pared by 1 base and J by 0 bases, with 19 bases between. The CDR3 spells CASSLFSGYRGYSNQPQHF. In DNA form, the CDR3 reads TGTGCCAGCAGTTTATTTTCTGGGTATCGGGGGTATAGCAATCAGCCCCAGCATTTT.

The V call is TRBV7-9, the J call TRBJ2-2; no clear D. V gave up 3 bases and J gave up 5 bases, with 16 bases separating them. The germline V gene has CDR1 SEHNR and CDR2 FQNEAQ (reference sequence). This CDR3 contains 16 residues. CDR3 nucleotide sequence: TGTGCCAGCAGCTTGCCTGATCCCTACTCGACCGGGGAGCTGTTTTTT. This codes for CASSLPDPYSTGELFF.

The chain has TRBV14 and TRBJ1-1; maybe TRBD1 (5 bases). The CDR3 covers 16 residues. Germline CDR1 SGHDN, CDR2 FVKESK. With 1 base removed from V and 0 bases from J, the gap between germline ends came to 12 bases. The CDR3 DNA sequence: TGTGCCAGCAGCCAAGGGGGGGACGGATTGAACACTGAAGCTTTCTTT. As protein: CASSQGGDGLNTEAFF.

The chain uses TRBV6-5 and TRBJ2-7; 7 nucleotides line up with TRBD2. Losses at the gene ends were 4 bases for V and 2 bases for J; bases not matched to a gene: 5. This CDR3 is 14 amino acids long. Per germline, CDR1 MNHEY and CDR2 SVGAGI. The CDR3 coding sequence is TGTGCCAGCAGTTCATGGGGGAGGGCCTACGAGCAGTACTTC. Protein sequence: CASSSWGRAYEQYF.

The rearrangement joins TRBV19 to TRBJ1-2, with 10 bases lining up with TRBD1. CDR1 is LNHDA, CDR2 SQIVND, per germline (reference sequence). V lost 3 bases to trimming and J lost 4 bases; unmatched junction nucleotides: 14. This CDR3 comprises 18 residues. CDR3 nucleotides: TGTGCCAGTAGTATCTTGACGGGACAGGGGAGTAGTGGCTATGGCTACACCTTC. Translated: CASSILTGQGSSGYGYTF. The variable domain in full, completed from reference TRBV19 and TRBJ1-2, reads DGGITQSPKYLFRKEGQNVTLSCEQNLNHDAMYWYRQDPGQGLRLIYYSQIVNDFQKGDIAEGYSVSREKKESFPLTVTSAQKNPTAFYLCASSILTGQGSSGYGYTFGSGTRLTVV.

DNA for the CDR3: TGTGCCATCGCGGTCGTCCAAGAGACCCAGTACTTC. Translated, it gives CAIAVVQETQYF. The chain is built from TRBV7-9 and TRBJ2-5; D gene unclear. Looked up from germline, CDR1 is SEHNR and CDR2 is FQNEAQ (reference sequence). CDR3 size: 12 residues. Trimming took 10 bases from V and 1 from J, leaving 10 bases between them.

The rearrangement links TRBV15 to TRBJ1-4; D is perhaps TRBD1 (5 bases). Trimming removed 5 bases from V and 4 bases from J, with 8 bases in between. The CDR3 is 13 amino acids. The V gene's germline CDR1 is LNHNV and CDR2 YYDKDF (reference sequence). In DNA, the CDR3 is TGTGCCACCAGCGACAGAAATAATGAAAAACTGTTTTTT. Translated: CATSDRNNEKLFF. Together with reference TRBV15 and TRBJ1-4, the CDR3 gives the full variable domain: DAMVIQNPRYQVTQFGKPVTLSCSQTLNHNVMYWYQQKSSQAPKLLFHYYDKDFNNEADTPDNFQSRRPNTSFCFLDIRSPGLGDTAMYLCATSDRNNEKLFFGSGTQLSVL.

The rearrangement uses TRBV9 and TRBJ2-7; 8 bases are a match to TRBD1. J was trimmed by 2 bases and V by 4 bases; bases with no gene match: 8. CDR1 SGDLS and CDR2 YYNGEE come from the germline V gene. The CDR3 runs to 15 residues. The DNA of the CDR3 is TGTGCCAGCAGCTCCCAGGGGGCTCCGACCTACGAGCAGTACTTC. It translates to CASSSQGAPTYEQYF.

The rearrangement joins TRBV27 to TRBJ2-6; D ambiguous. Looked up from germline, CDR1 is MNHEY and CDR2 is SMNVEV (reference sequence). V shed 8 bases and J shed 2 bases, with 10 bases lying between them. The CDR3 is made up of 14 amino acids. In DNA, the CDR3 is TGTGCCAGCGAAGACACTGCTGGGGCCAACGTCCTGACTTTC. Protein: CASEDTAGANVLTF.

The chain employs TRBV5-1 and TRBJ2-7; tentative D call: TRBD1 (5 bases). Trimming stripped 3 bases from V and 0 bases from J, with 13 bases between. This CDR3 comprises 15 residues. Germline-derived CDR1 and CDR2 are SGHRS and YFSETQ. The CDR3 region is CASSSQGPTSYEQYF. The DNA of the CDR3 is TGCGCCAGCAGCTCCCAGGGCCCCACCTCCTACGAGCAGTACTTC.

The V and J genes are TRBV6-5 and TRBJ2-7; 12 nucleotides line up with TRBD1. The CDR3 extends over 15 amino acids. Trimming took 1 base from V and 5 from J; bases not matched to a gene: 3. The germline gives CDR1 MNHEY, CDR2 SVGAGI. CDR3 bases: TGTGCCAGCAGTTACTTGGGGACAGGGGGCCACGAGCAGTACTTC. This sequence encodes CASSYLGTGGHEQYF.

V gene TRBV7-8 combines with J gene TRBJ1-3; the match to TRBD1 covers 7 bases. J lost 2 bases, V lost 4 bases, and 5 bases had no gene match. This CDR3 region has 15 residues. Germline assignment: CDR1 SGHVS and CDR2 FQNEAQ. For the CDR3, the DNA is TGTGCCAGCAGCTCCGGGCAGGGGGCTGGAAACACCATATATTTT. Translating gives CASSSGQGAGNTIYF.

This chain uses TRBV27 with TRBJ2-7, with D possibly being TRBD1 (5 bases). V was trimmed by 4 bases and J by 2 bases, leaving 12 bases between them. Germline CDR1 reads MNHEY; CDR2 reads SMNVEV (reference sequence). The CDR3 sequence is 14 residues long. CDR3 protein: CASSWEGVPYEQYF. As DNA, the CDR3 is TGTGCCAGCAGTTGGGAAGGGGTCCCCTACGAGCAGTACTTC.

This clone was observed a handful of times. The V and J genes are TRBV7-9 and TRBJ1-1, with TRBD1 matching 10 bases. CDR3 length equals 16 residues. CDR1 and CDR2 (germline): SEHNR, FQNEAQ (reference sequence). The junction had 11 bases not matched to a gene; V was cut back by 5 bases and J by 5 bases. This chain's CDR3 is CASSRASGQGLTEAFF. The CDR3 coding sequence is TGTGCCAGCAGCCGGGCGTCGGGACAGGGGCTGACTGAAGCTTTCTTT.

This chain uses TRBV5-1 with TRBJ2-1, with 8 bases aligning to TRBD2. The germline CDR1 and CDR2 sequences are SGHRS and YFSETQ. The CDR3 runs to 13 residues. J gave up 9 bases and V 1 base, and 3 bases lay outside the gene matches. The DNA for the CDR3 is TGCGCCAGCAGCTTGTCGGCGGGAGGTGAGCAGTTCTTC. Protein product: CASSLSAGGEQFF.

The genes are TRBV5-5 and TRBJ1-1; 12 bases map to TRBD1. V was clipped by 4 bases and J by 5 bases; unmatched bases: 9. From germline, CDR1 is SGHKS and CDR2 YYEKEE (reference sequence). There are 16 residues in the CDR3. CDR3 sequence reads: CASSKGQGAVGTEAFF. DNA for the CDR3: TGTGCCAGCAGCAAGGGACAGGGGGCAGTAGGGACTGAAGCTTTCTTT.